Following are 6 T cell receptor beta chains from one sample sequenced in a study of cytomegalovirus exposure and HLA in healthy donors. PCR primers comprised 60 Vbeta and 13 Jbeta primers. TCRdb keeps only in-frame clones here, not all; method: immunoSEQ multiplex PCR. The table has about 92,000 clones, 77% seen once; the top ten hold 7.3%. Sequenced input: PBMCs. The receptors originated from a man between 45 and 60 years old in good health and CMV-seropositive.

V and J are TRBV30 and TRBJ2-3; 8 positions agree with TRBD1. Germline V gene data show CDR1 as GTSNPN and CDR2 as SVGIG (reference sequence). The CDR3 sequence is 14 residues long. V dropped 7 bases and J dropped 3; count of bases not matched to a gene: 9. CDR3 coding DNA: TGTGCCTCAGATCAGGGGGCGGGAACAGATACGCAGTATTTT. Amino acid sequence: CASDQGAGTDTQYF.

The CDR3 protein is CAWGSGGRTQYF. CDR3 nucleotide sequence: TGTGCCTGGGGAAGCGGGGGGAGGACCCAGTACTTC. The chain couples TRBV30 to TRBJ2-5; TRBD2 matches 9 bases. The CDR3 length is 12 residues. The germline CDR1 and CDR2 sequences are GTSNPN and SVGIG (reference sequence). Trimming cost V 5 bases and J 7 bases; bases outside gene matches: 5.

This chain connects TRBV30 to TRBJ1-2; 7 bases are a match to TRBD1. Germline CDR1 reads GTSNPN; CDR2 reads SVGIG (reference sequence). The CDR3 is 13 amino acids. J gave up 4 bases and V 2 bases, and 4 bases lay outside the gene matches. CDR3 DNA sequence: TGTGCCTGGAGTTCACAGGGGCCCTATGGCTACACCTTC. Its translation: CAWSSQGPYGYTF.

V gene TRBV5-1 combines with J gene TRBJ2-3; 7 bases match TRBD2. The junction had 18 bases not matched to a gene; V was cut back by 9 bases and J by 2 bases. The CDR3 loop spans 17 amino acids. Germline V CDR1 and CDR2: SGHRS, YFSETQ. The CDR3 region is CATKYGPAGDLTDTQYF. The CDR3 bases are TGCGCCACCAAATACGGTCCGGCGGGGGACCTCACAGATACGCAGTATTTT. Looking up the rest from reference TRBV5-1 and TRBJ2-3 gives the full variable domain: KAGVTQTPRYLIKTRGQQVTLSCSPISGHRSVSWYQQTPGQGLQFLFEYFSETQRNKGNFPGRFSGRQFSNSRSEMNVSTLELGDSALYLCATKYGPAGDLTDTQYFGPGTRLTVL.

This clone is a singleton in its sample. V is TRBV4-2 and J is TRBJ2-3, with 11 bases that match TRBD1. Trimming cost V 6 bases and J 5 bases; bases outside gene matches: 13. Germline assignment: CDR1 LGHNA and CDR2 YNFKEQ. The CDR3 sequence is 17 residues long. Here the CDR3 DNA reads TGTGCCAGCAGGCCAAGTATAGGACAGGGGGCCTTAGATACGCAGTATTTT. It is translated as CASRPSIGQGALDTQYF.

The chain combines TRBV6-1 with TRBJ1-5; D uncertain. This CDR3 has 13 residues. V shed 8 bases and J shed 0 bases, with 8 bases lying between them. CDR1 MNHNS and CDR2 SASEGT come from the germline V gene. As DNA, the CDR3 is TGTGCCAGCCGTGCGGTTAGCAATCAGCCCCAGCATTTT. This gives the protein CASRAVSNQPQHF.